Given below is one T cell receptor beta chain in context. This sample stems from a study of cytomegalovirus exposure and HLA in healthy donors. The V end lost 6 bases, the J end lost 1 base, and 9 bases lay between the germline ends. Germline V CDR1 and CDR2: MNHEY, SVGAGI. The CDR3 length is 13 residues. Primers for the PCR totalled 60 Vbeta and 13 Jbeta. The table came from immunoSEQ multiplex PCR; TCRdb's copy has only in-frame clones and leaves some out. This table has 90,000 to 140,000 clones, roughly three quarters appearing once. The chain combines TRBV6-5 with TRBJ1-1; D is possibly TRBD1 (6 bases). The receptor was derived from a man aged 35-49 years in good health and CMV-seronegative. The sequenced material came from PBMCs. CDR3 sequence reads: CASRKDRNTEAFF. The CDR3, as DNA: TGTGCCAGCAGAAAGGACAGGAACACTGAAGCTTTCTTT.